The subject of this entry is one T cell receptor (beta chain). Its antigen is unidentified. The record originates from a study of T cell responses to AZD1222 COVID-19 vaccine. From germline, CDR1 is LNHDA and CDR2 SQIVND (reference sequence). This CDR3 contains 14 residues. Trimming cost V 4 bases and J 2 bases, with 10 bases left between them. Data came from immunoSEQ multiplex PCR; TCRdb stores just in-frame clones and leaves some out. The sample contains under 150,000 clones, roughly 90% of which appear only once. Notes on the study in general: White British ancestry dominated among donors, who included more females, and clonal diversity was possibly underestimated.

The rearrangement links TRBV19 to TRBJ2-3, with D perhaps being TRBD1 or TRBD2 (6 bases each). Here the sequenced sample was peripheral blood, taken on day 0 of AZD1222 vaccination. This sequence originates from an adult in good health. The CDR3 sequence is CASSTGGPTDTQYF. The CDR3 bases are TGTGCCAGTAGTACTGGGGGGCCCACAGATACGCAGTATTTT. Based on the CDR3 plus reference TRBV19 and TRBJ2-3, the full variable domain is DGGITQSPKYLFRKEGQNVTLSCEQNLNHDAMYWYRQDPGQGLRLIYYSQIVNDFQKGDIAEGYSVSREKKESFPLTVTSAQKNPTAFYLCASSTGGPTDTQYFGPGTRLTVL.